Presented here are 7 T cell receptor beta chains from one specimen sequenced in a study of T cell responses to AZD1222 COVID-19 vaccine. The method was immunoSEQ multiplex PCR; TCRdb's version includes in-frame clones alone and lacks a portion of them. The sample contains under 200,000 clones, about nine tenths of which appear only once. The source was peripheral blood, collected on day 0 of AZD1222 vaccination. These receptors originate from an adult in good health.

V gene TRBV30 combines with J gene TRBJ2-1; D is ambiguous. CDR1 and CDR2 (germline): GTSNPN, SVGIG (reference sequence). Trimming removed 3 bases from V and 5 bases from J, with 8 bases in between. The CDR3 length is 12 residues. The CDR3 DNA follows: TGTGCCTGGAGCCTGATCGACAATGAGCAGTTCTTC. This sequence encodes CAWSLIDNEQFF. Together with reference TRBV30 and TRBJ2-1, the CDR3 gives the full variable domain: SQTIHQWPATLVQPVGSPLSLECTVEGTSNPNLYWYRQAAGRGLQLLFYSVGIGQISSEVPQNLSASRPQDRQFILSSKKLLLSDSGFYLCAWSLIDNEQFFGPGTRLTVL.

V and J are TRBV11-3 and TRBJ2-5; a weak D match, TRBD1 (7 bases). The CDR3 runs to 14 residues. Trimming left V 5 bases short and J 7 bases short, with 17 bases between. Germline V gives CDR1 SGHNT, CDR2 YENEEA. CDR3: CASSAGTAEGTQYF. CDR3 DNA sequence: TGTGCCAGCAGCGCTGGGACAGCGGAGGGGACCCAGTACTTC. The variable domain in full, with the rest retrieved from reference TRBV11-3 and TRBJ2-5, is EAGVVQSPRYKIIEKKQPVAFWCNPISGHNTLYWYLQNLGQGPELLIRYENEEAVDDSQLPKDRFSAERLKGVDSTLKIQPAELGDSAVYLCASSAGTAEGTQYFGPGTRLLVL.

The rearrangement links TRBV29-1 to TRBJ1-1; D uncertain. Trimming pared 8 bases from V and 4 bases from J, leaving 11 bases between. Germline V gene lookup returns CDR1 SQVTM and CDR2 ANQGSEA. The CDR3 sequence is 11 residues long. The CDR3 DNA reads TGCAGCTCGTTGGACTTCACTGAAGCTTTCTTT. Translation gives CSSLDFTEAFF.

The V and J genes are TRBV2 and TRBJ2-7; D might be TRBD1 or TRBD2, each matching 5 bases. The V end lost 2 bases, the J end lost 3 bases, and 11 bases lay between the germline ends. The CDR3 loop spans 14 amino acids. Germline values: CDR1 SNHLY, CDR2 FYNNEI. The CDR3 here is CASSERDGFYEQYF. The CDR3 bases are TGTGCCAGCAGTGAAAGGGACGGTTTCTACGAGCAGTACTTC.

The chain carries TRBV30 and TRBJ2-3; 13 bases agree with TRBD2. This CDR3 is built from 14 residues. J gave up 4 bases and V 5 bases, and 3 bases lay outside the gene matches. CDR1 and CDR2 (germline): GTSNPN, SVGIG (reference sequence). This CDR3 is CAWGLAGEADTQYF. DNA for the CDR3: TGTGCCTGGGGACTAGCGGGAGAGGCAGATACGCAGTATTTT.

As DNA, the CDR3 is TGCGCCAGCAGCTCCTTCAGGACAGGGAATGTACTCTACGAGCAGTACTTC. This encodes CASSSFRTGNVLYEQYF. The chain combines TRBV5-1 with TRBJ2-7, with TRBD1 identical over 8 bases. With 3 bases clipped from V and 3 bases from J, the junction kept 14 bases outside the gene matches. This CDR3 has 17 amino acids. The germline CDR1 and CDR2 sequences are SGHRS and YFSETQ.

This clone was observed a few times. This chain connects TRBV20-1 to TRBJ1-1; D is possibly TRBD1 (6 bases). Germline V gene sequence: CDR1 DFQATT, CDR2 SNEGSKA (reference sequence). The CDR3 is 11 residues long. The CDR3 region has the DNA TGCTCCTGGGGGCGAGGCACTGAAGCTTTCTTT. It is translated as CSWGRGTEAFF.